The 9 T cell receptor beta chains below all came from one sample that was sequenced in a study of cytomegalovirus exposure and HLA in healthy donors. The PCR had 60 Vbeta and 13 Jbeta primers. TCRdb's table, derived via immunoSEQ multiplex PCR, lists solely in-frame clones and lacks some. The sample has 200,000 to 250,000 clones, approximately 82% seen once. Material for sequencing was PBMCs. The source of these receptors is a woman between 40 and 50 years old in good health and CMV-seronegative.

V gene TRBV30 combines with J gene TRBJ1-6; 8 nucleotides match TRBD1. The CDR3 has 13 amino acids. V gave up 7 bases and J gave up 8 bases; unmatched junction bases: 7. The germline V gene encodes CDR1 GTSNPN and CDR2 SVGIG (reference sequence). This CDR3 is CAFLQGADSPLHF. In nucleotides, the CDR3 is TGTGCCTTCCTGCAGGGGGCGGATTCACCCCTCCACTTT.

The chain couples TRBV30 to TRBJ1-2, with D maybe TRBD1 (6 bases). This CDR3 has 12 residues. V was pared by 0 bases and J by 6 bases, with 8 bases between. The V gene's germline CDR1 is GTSNPN and CDR2 SVGIG (reference sequence). This CDR3 is CAWSVPGDGYTF. The CDR3 nucleotides read TGTGCCTGGAGTGTCCCAGGGGATGGCTACACCTTC. The variable domain in full, with the rest retrieved from reference TRBV30 and TRBJ1-2, is SQTIHQWPATLVQPVGSPLSLECTVEGTSNPNLYWYRQAAGRGLQLLFYSVGIGQISSEVPQNLSASRPQDRQFILSSKKLLLSDSGFYLCAWSVPGDGYTFGSGTRLTVV.

The chain recombines TRBV7-2 with TRBJ2-3, with D hard to call. Germline loops: CDR1 SGHTA, CDR2 FQGNSA. V gave up 7 bases and J gave up 0 bases, with 8 bases separating them. The CDR3 extends over 13 amino acids. Here the CDR3 reads CASNMLSTDTQYF. In DNA form, the CDR3 reads TGTGCCAGCAACATGCTCAGCACAGATACGCAGTATTTT.

V gene TRBV28 combines with J gene TRBJ2-7, with D unresolved. This CDR3 spans 12 amino acids. V was shortened by 2 bases and J by 3 bases, with 5 bases between the two germline ends. Germline V gives CDR1 MDHEN, CDR2 SYDVKM. CDR3 DNA sequence: TGTGCCAGCAGTTTAGTACACTACGAGCAGTACTTC. Protein product: CASSLVHYEQYF.

This clone has a single count. The CDR3 DNA is TGTGCCAGCAGTTTAGCAGGAAATGAGCAGTTCTTC. Amino acids: CASSLAGNEQFF. This chain links TRBV28 with TRBJ2-1, with D hard to call. The germline V and J ends were trimmed by 2 bases and 7 bases, with 6 bases remaining between them. CDR1 and CDR2 (germline): MDHEN, SYDVKM. The CDR3 is made up of 12 amino acids.

This clone has only one observation. The chain links TRBV7-6 to TRBJ2-2, with 8 bases aligning to TRBD1. V shed 2 bases, J shed 3 bases, and the junction held 5 bases outside the gene matches. CDR3 size: 16 residues. Germline V gives CDR1 SGHVS, CDR2 FNYEAQ. The DNA for the CDR3 is TGTGCCAGCAGCTTATACGGGACAGGAGACACCGGGGAGCTGTTTTTT. The encoded protein is CASSLYGTGDTGELFF.

CDR3 in amino acids: CASSLSLGSGSYEQYF. In DNA form, the CDR3 reads TGTGCCAGCAGTTTAAGTTTGGGCAGCGGCTCCTACGAGCAGTACTTC. J is TRBJ2-7 and V is TRBV28, with a tentative D call TRBD2 (5 bases). The ends were cut back, 2 bases at V and 0 bases at J, with 14 bases in the middle. The germline CDR1 and CDR2 sequences are MDHEN and SYDVKM. The CDR3 is made up of 16 amino acids.

This chain joins TRBV6-1 and TRBJ2-7; 7 positions agree with TRBD1. This CDR3 comprises 15 residues. Unmatched junction bases numbered 14, after V lost 11 bases and J lost 1 base. CDR1 and CDR2 from the germline V gene are MNHNS and SASEGT. The DNA for the CDR3 is TGTGCCGTCCAGACAAAGGGGGCAGAGTCCTACGAGCAGTACTTC. Translation gives CAVQTKGAESYEQYF.

This chain links TRBV28 with TRBJ1-5; TRBD1 is a possible D gene (5 bases). The V gene's germline CDR1 is MDHEN and CDR2 SYDVKM. This CDR3 has 14 amino acids. V dropped 6 bases and J dropped 6 bases, with 15 bases sitting between them. The CDR3, as DNA: TGTGCCAGCAGCATCCCAGGGCGCACTCAGCCCCAGCATTTT. The encoded protein is CASSIPGRTQPQHF. The complete variable domain, with remaining parts taken from reference TRBV28 and TRBJ1-5, reads DVKVTQSSRYLVKRTGEKVFLECVQDMDHENMFWYRQDPGLGLRLIYFSYDVKMKEKGDIPEGYSVSREKKERFSLILESASTNQTSMYLCASSIPGRTQPQHFGDGTRLSIL.